The 13 T cell receptor beta chains listed next were all sequenced from one sample in a study of a mutant IDH1 vaccine in newly diagnosed glioma. Profiling relied on immunoSEQ multiplex PCR, and the TCRdb table lists in-frame clones only, not all of them. Among about 32,000 clones listed, around 80% were seen once. Sample time point: baseline, week 1 (first vaccination visit). Treatment meaning: pre-vaccination baseline after standard-of-care therapy. The specimen was PBMCs, collected from a glioma patient treated with radiotherapy, temozolomide or both. These receptors all come from a man between 25 and 39 years old with glioma.

J is TRBJ2-7 and V is TRBV11-2, with D possibly matching TRBD2 (6 bases). CDR3 size: 14 residues. V gave up 2 bases and J gave up 6 bases, with 14 bases separating them. In germline, CDR1 is SGHAT, CDR2 FQNNGV. CDR3 in amino acids: CASSLNFPGGEQYF. The DNA of the CDR3 is TGTGCCAGCAGCTTAAACTTCCCCGGGGGCGAGCAGTACTTC. The full variable domain, completed using reference TRBV11-2 and TRBJ2-7, is EAGVAQSPRYKIIEKRQSVAFWCNPISGHATLYWYQQILGQGPKLLIQFQNNGVVDDSQLPKDRFSAERLKGVDSTLKIQPAKLEDSAVYLCASSLNFPGGEQYFGPGTRLTVT.

The chain combines TRBV4-3 with TRBJ1-1; TRBD1 is a possible D gene (5 bases). Germline CDR1 LGHNA, CDR2 YSLEER. The CDR3 spans 16 residues. Trimming took off 0 bases at V and 5 bases at J, with 16 bases between the two ends. In DNA, the CDR3 is TGCGCCAGCAGCCAAGAGAAGAAGGGGCGGCAAACTGAAGCTTTCTTT. As protein: CASSQEKKGRQTEAFF.

The rearrangement joins TRBV5-1 to TRBJ2-2; TRBD1 matches 9 bases. Losses at the gene ends were 3 bases for V and 5 bases for J; bases not matched to a gene: 11. The CDR3 covers 17 residues. Germline V gives CDR1 SGHRS, CDR2 YFSETQ. The CDR3, as DNA: TGCGCCAGCAGCTCCTATGGCGGGACAGGGAGTACCGGGGAGCTGTTTTTT. Residues: CASSSYGGTGSTGELFF. The variable domain in full, with the rest retrieved from reference TRBV5-1 and TRBJ2-2, is KAGVTQTPRYLIKTRGQQVTLSCSPISGHRSVSWYQQTPGQGLQFLFEYFSETQRNKGNFPGRFSGRQFSNSRSEMNVSTLELGDSALYLCASSSYGGTGSTGELFFGEGSRLTVL.

The gene calls are TRBV29-1 and TRBJ2-1; 7 bases line up with TRBD2. The CDR3 spans 14 residues. V dropped 4 bases and J dropped 5; count of bases not matched to a gene: 8. The V gene's germline CDR1 is SQVTM and CDR2 ANQGSEA. In nucleotides, the CDR3 is TGCAGCGTTGCAGGGCTAGCGGCGAACAATGAGCAGTTCTTC. Its protein is CSVAGLAANNEQFF.

This chain uses TRBV5-6 with TRBJ1-5; no definite D call. Germline CDR1 is SGHDT and CDR2 is YYEEEE. The CDR3 runs to 15 residues. Trimming stripped 3 bases from V and 0 bases from J, with 10 bases between. CDR3 sequence: CASSSQAASNQPQHF. The CDR3 bases are TGTGCCAGCAGCTCACAAGCTGCTAGCAATCAGCCCCAGCATTTT.

V usage is TRBV28 and J usage is TRBJ1-3; possible D gene TRBD1, 5 bases. The CDR3 contains 15 residues. Trimming removed 6 bases at V and 0 bases at J, with 12 bases between. Germline CDR1 and CDR2: MDHEN and SYDVKM. CDR3 sequence: CASSPGVSSGNTIYF. The CDR3 DNA sequence: TGTGCCAGCAGCCCGGGGGTCTCCTCTGGAAACACCATATATTTT.

The gene calls are TRBV9 and TRBJ2-3, with 9 positions matching TRBD2. Germline assignment: CDR1 SGDLS and CDR2 YYNGEE. This CDR3 has 15 amino acids. V lost 3 bases to trimming and J lost 4 bases; unmatched junction nucleotides: 6. CDR3 sequence (DNA): TGTGCCAGCAGCGCTAGCGGGGTGGGTTCAGATACGCAGTATTTT. Its translation: CASSASGVGSDTQYF.

J is TRBJ2-1 and V is TRBV9, with D uncertain. V was cut by 3 bases and J by 8 bases, with 9 bases left in between. The CDR3 loop spans 12 amino acids. Germline CDR1 SGDLS, CDR2 YYNGEE. The CDR3 reads CASSGSEDEQFF. The CDR3 nucleotides are TGTGCCAGCAGCGGCAGTGAGGATGAGCAGTTCTTC.

The chain couples TRBV25-1 to TRBJ2-5, with D uncertain. The length of the CDR3 is 14 residues. Trimming stripped 4 bases from V and 2 bases from J, with 11 bases between. Germline V gives CDR1 MGHDK, CDR2 SYGVNS. CDR3 region: CASSVGGSQETQYF. In DNA, the CDR3 is TGTGCCAGCAGTGTGGGTGGTAGTCAAGAGACCCAGTACTTC.

The chain employs TRBV2 and TRBJ1-5, with a tentative D call TRBD1 (5 bases). The CDR3 extends over 14 amino acids. Germline CDR1 and CDR2: SNHLY and FYNNEI. The V and J ends lost 2 bases and 3 bases respectively, with 8 bases between them. The CDR3 region has the DNA TGTGCCAGCAGTGAATCAGGGACCAATCAGCCCCAGCATTTT. Protein: CASSESGTNQPQHF. The whole variable domain, remainder taken from reference TRBV2 and TRBJ1-5, is EPEVTQTPSHQVTQMGQEVILRCVPISNHLYFYWYRQILGQKVEFLVSFYNNEISEKSEIFDDQFSVERPDGSNFTLKIRSTKLEDSAMYFCASSESGTNQPQHFGDGTRLSIL.

The V call is TRBV4-2, the J call TRBJ2-7; the D is unclear. This CDR3 has 12 amino acids. Trimming removed 3 bases at V and 0 bases at J, with 3 bases between. Germline lookup yields CDR1 LGHNA and CDR2 YNFKEQ. The CDR3 here is CASSQSSYEQYF. The DNA of the CDR3 is TGTGCCAGCAGCCAGAGCTCCTACGAGCAGTACTTC.

The V gene is TRBV5-1, the J gene TRBJ2-1; the match to TRBD1 covers 9 bases. The CDR3 covers 15 residues. CDR1 and CDR2 (germline): SGHRS, YFSETQ. V dropped 4 bases and J dropped 4; count of bases not matched to a gene: 6. This CDR3 is CASSRRQGEYNEQFF. CDR3 coding DNA: TGCGCCAGCAGCCGACGACAGGGGGAGTACAATGAGCAGTTCTTC.

V usage is TRBV4-3 and J usage is TRBJ2-3, with TRBD2 identical over 13 bases. V trimming: 3 bases; J trimming: 4 bases; junction bases outside the gene matches: 7. The CDR3 has 17 amino acids. Per the germline V gene, CDR1 is LGHNA and CDR2 is YSLEER. CDR3 DNA sequence: TGCGCCAGCAGCCACGCAACTAGCGGGGGGGCCCCAGATACGCAGTATTTT. It specifies CASSHATSGGAPDTQYF.